A single sample is the source of the 14 T cell receptor beta chains below, sequenced in a study of response to subunit inactivated influenza vaccine. TCRdb redid the calling of the RT-PCR reads with MiXCR, one entry per CDR3 protein. This table holds under 500,000 distinct CDR3 sequences, approximately 11% found once. The material was PBMCs from blood, obtained roughly 47 days after vaccination. These receptors were taken from a man aged 45-60 years who received an inactivated influenza vaccine.

This clonotype was observed a handful of times. V is TRBV5-1 and J is TRBJ1-1; TRBD1 matches at 7 bases. Germline values: CDR1 SGHRS, CDR2 YFSETQ. The ends lost 4 bases at V and 1 base at J; junction bases unmatched: 7. The CDR3 runs to 15 residues. CDR3 loop: CASSILQGRNTEAFF. CDR3 DNA sequence: TGCGCCAGCAGCATCCTACAGGGGCGGAACACTGAAGCTTTCTTT.

This clonotype appeared a few times. The chain has TRBV7-3 and TRBJ2-1, with TRBD1 matching over 10 bases. The V segment lost 5 bases and the J segment 8 bases; nucleotides outside the gene matches: 9. Germline CDR1 is SGHTA and CDR2 is FQGTGA. CDR3 length: 15 residues. The CDR3 DNA reads as TGTGCCAGCAGCCTGTTGACAGGGGGCTTCGATGAGCAGTTCTTC. Protein sequence: CASSLLTGGFDEQFF.

J is TRBJ2-2 and V is TRBV4-1; TRBD2 matches 12 bases. The germline CDR1 and CDR2 sequences are MGHRA and YSYEKL. CDR3 length: 18 residues. V was pared by 3 bases and J by 1 base, with 6 bases of the junction left unmatched. The CDR3 nucleotides read TGCGCCAGCAGCCAGCTGACTAGCGGGGGATTGAACACCGGGGAGCTGTTTTTT. Encoded protein: CASSQLTSGGLNTGELFF.

This clonotype was found a few times. The genes are TRBV5-1 and TRBJ2-7; 7 bases are shared with TRBD2. CDR1 and CDR2 (germline): SGHRS, YFSETQ. Unmatched junction bases numbered 12, after V lost 4 bases and J lost 5 bases. CDR3 size: 15 residues. The CDR3 sequence is CASSREGREFDEQYF. The CDR3 nucleotides are TGCGCCAGCAGCAGGGAGGGGCGGGAGTTCGACGAGCAGTACTTC. Full variable domain (missing parts from reference TRBV5-1 and TRBJ2-7): KAGVTQTPRYLIKTRGQQVTLSCSPISGHRSVSWYQQTPGQGLQFLFEYFSETQRNKGNFPGRFSGRQFSNSRSEMNVSTLELGDSALYLCASSREGREFDEQYFGPGTRLTVT.

This clonotype was seen a handful of times. CDR3 loop: CASSLVRTSGTYNEQFF. CDR3 coding DNA: TGTGCCAGCAGTTTAGTCAGGACTAGCGGAACCTACAATGAGCAGTTCTTC. The chain uses TRBV12-3 or TRBV12-4 and TRBJ2-1; TRBD2 matches at 10 bases. The CDR3 runs to 17 residues. After removal of 1 base from V and 2 bases from J, the junction contained 5 bases not matched to a gene.

The rearrangement joins TRBV7-3 to TRBJ1-1, with D tentatively TRBD1 (6 bases). Germline V gene sequence: CDR1 SGHTA, CDR2 FQGTGA. Trimming left V 1 base short and J 3 bases short, with 15 bases between. The CDR3 runs to 16 residues. CDR3 protein: CASSLNPGGADTEAFF. In nucleotides, the CDR3 is TGTGCCAGCAGCTTAAATCCCGGGGGCGCGGACACTGAAGCTTTCTTT. Based on the CDR3 plus reference TRBV7-3 and TRBJ1-1, the full variable domain is GAGVSQTPSNKVTEKGKYVELRCDPISGHTALYWYRQSLGQGPEFLIYFQGTGAADDSGLPNDRFFAVRPEGSVSTLKIQRTERGDSAVYLCASSLNPGGADTEAFFGQGTRLTVV.

This clonotype came up a few times. Here the CDR3 DNA reads TGCGCCAGCAGCTTAGAACGACAGGGGCCCACCGGGGAGCTGTTTTTT. This codes for CASSLERQGPTGELFF. This rearrangement joins TRBV5-1 to TRBJ2-2; 8 bases align to TRBD1. V lost 2 bases and J lost 4; bases outside the gene matches: 7. Germline CDR1 reads SGHRS; CDR2 reads YFSETQ. The CDR3 loop spans 16 amino acids.

This clonotype was detected a few times. The genes are TRBV12-3 or TRBV12-4 and TRBJ2-7, with D possibly called TRBD1 or TRBD2 (5 bases each). V was pared by 8 bases and J by 3 bases, with 8 bases between. This CDR3 is 11 amino acids long. The CDR3 loop reads CASFGGYEQYF. In nucleotides, the CDR3 is TGTGCCAGCTTTGGGGGCTACGAGCAGTACTTC.

There are many counts of this clonotype. The chain carries TRBV12-3 or TRBV12-4 and TRBJ2-2; 7 nucleotides agree with TRBD1. V dropped 6 bases and J dropped 4; count of bases not matched to a gene: 5. The CDR3 extends over 14 amino acids. DNA for the CDR3: TGTGCCAGCAGAGAGGGGGCGAGCACCGGGGAGCTGTTTTTT. As protein: CASREGASTGELFF.

This clonotype turned up a few times. The rearrangement uses TRBV6-5 and TRBJ1-2; maybe TRBD1 (5 bases). Germline-derived CDR1 and CDR2 are MNHEY and SVGAGI. This CDR3 is 14 amino acids long. Trimming pared 2 bases from V and 4 bases from J, leaving 11 bases between. CDR3 region: CASSYGTEVYGYTF. In nucleotides, the CDR3 is TGTGCCAGCAGTTACGGGACGGAAGTCTATGGCTACACCTTC.

The chain combines TRBV7-2 with TRBJ2-1; D is undetermined. The CDR3 contains 15 residues. V was shortened by 2 bases and J by 8 bases, with 16 bases between the two germline ends. Per germline, CDR1 SGHTA and CDR2 FQGNSA. CDR3 DNA sequence: TGTGCCAGCAGCTTACGACCCAATCATGGGTATGAGCAGTTCTTC. Protein sequence: CASSLRPNHGYEQFF.

This clonotype was seen ten or more times. V is TRBV5-5 and J is TRBJ2-3; weak D call: TRBD1 (6 bases). Germline V lookup: CDR1 SGHKS, CDR2 YYEKEE (reference sequence). Trimming took off 0 bases at V and 4 bases at J, with 12 bases between the two ends. The CDR3 spans 15 residues. The CDR3 nucleotides read TGTGCCAGCAGCTTGGATGGGGGCACCGCAGATACGCAGTATTTT. Translated: CASSLDGGTADTQYF.

This clonotype has ten or more counts. The J gene is TRBJ2-1, the V gene TRBV12-3 or TRBV12-4; D is uncertain. This CDR3 has 14 amino acids. The V end was cut by 6 bases, the J end by 12 bases, with 21 bases between. This CDR3 reads CASSRTAVVIGQFF. The CDR3 bases are TGTGCCAGCAGCCGAACCGCGGTGGTAATAGGGCAGTTCTTC.

This clonotype was detected ten times or more. The chain carries TRBV7-2 and TRBJ1-2; D remains ambiguous. CDR3 size: 16 residues. Deletions cut 1 base from V and 7 bases from J, with 19 bases between. Germline CDR1 reads SGHTA; CDR2 reads FQGNSA. The CDR3 region is CASSLEAAGIVRGYTF. The CDR3 DNA is TGTGCCAGCAGCTTAGAAGCCGCAGGAATTGTACGTGGCTACACCTTC. Drawing the rest from reference TRBV7-2 and TRBJ1-2, the complete variable domain is GAGVSQSPSNKVTEKGKDVELRCDPISGHTALYWYRQSLGQGLEFLIYFQGNSAPDKSGLPSDRFSAERTGGSVSTLTIQRTQQEDSAVYLCASSLEAAGIVRGYTFGSGTRLTVV.